This T cell receptor beta chain was profiled in a study of blood T cell repertoires in COVID-19. Trimming removed 2 bases from V and 5 bases from J, with 5 bases in between. Germline assignment: CDR1 SGDLS and CDR2 YYNGEE. The CDR3 runs to 12 residues. Measured with immunoSEQ multiplex PCR; TCRdb has only the in-frame clones, and not every one. The sample includes some 170,000 clones, about 92% of them seen just once. The sample taken for sequencing was peripheral blood. V gene TRBV9 combines with J gene TRBJ2-1, with unresolved D. This receptor was obtained from a man aged 60 to 69 with active or convalescent COVID-19. CDR3 amino acids: CASSVRDNEQFF. As DNA, the CDR3 is TGTGCCAGCAGCGTTAGAGACAATGAGCAGTTCTTC.